A single sample gave rise to the 21 T cell receptor beta chains below, sequenced in a study of OX40 agonist ivuxolimab in advanced cancers. Data came from immunoSEQ multiplex PCR; TCRdb stores just in-frame clones and leaves some out. The repertoire holds tens of thousands of clones, with 90% as singletons. The sequencing used CD4+ or CD8+ T cells sorted from blood, collected in a trial of the OX40 agonist ivuxolimab. The receptors were gathered from an adult with an advanced solid tumor such as melanoma, head and neck, liver or kidney cancer.

The V gene is TRBV6-4, the J gene TRBJ2-2; 8 bases agree with TRBD1. The CDR3 has 16 residues. Germline trimming cut 4 bases from V and 4 bases from J; bases unmatched to any gene: 8. Germline CDR1 and CDR2: MRHNA and SNTAGT. CDR3 sequence: CASSADRAIGTGELFF. The CDR3, as DNA: TGTGCCAGCAGTGCGGACAGGGCAATAGGCACCGGGGAGCTGTTTTTT.

This clone occurred once. This chain uses TRBV4-1 with TRBJ1-2, with TRBD1 as a possible D gene (6 bases). This CDR3 contains 18 residues. Germline assignment: CDR1 MGHRA and CDR2 YSYEKL. Trimming shortened V by 0 bases and J by 8 bases, and 25 bases separated the two germline ends. This chain's CDR3 is CASSQDWGARQGGQGYTF. The CDR3, as DNA: TGCGCCAGCAGCCAAGATTGGGGCGCCCGCCAAGGGGGGCAGGGCTACACCTTC.

The gene calls are TRBV28 and TRBJ2-7; 12 bases are a match to TRBD2. Germline assignment: CDR1 MDHEN and CDR2 SYDVKM. The CDR3 loop spans 14 amino acids. J gave up 3 bases and V 10 bases, and 7 bases lay outside the gene matches. Here the CDR3 reads CATSGGVLRYEQYF. CDR3 nucleotides: TGTGCCACTAGCGGGGGGGTCTTGCGCTACGAGCAGTACTTC.

The V call is TRBV18, the J call TRBJ2-7; perhaps D is TRBD1 or TRBD2 (5 bases each). CDR1 is KGHSH and CDR2 is LQKENI in the germline V gene. The CDR3 consists of 14 residues. V dropped 6 bases and J dropped 5 bases, with 17 bases sitting between them. The CDR3 region is CASSGTAGVDEQYF. The DNA of the CDR3 is TGTGCCAGCTCGGGGACGGCCGGTGTCGACGAGCAGTACTTC. Combining the CDR3 with reference TRBV18 and TRBJ2-7 gives the whole variable domain NAGVMQNPRHLVRRRGQEARLRCSPMKGHSHVYWYRQLPEEGLKFMVYLQKENIIDESGMPKERFSAEFPKEGPSILRIQQVVRGDSAAYFCASSGTAGVDEQYFGPGTRLTVT.

The genes are TRBV18 and TRBJ2-7; 11 nucleotides align to TRBD1. Germline V lookup: CDR1 KGHSH, CDR2 LQKENI. V was pared by 3 bases and J by 0 bases, with 7 bases of the junction left unmatched. The CDR3 extends over 17 amino acids. The CDR3 nucleotides are TGTGCCAGCTCACCCGGGACAGGGGGACGAAACTCCTACGAGCAGTACTTC. Translated, it gives CASSPGTGGRNSYEQYF.

The chain uses TRBV5-1 and TRBJ1-1; no firm D call. The CDR3 spans 14 residues. Germline CDR1 SGHRS, CDR2 YFSETQ. Between the trimmed V and J ends, which lost 0 bases and 0 bases, there was a span of 6 bases. The CDR3 DNA sequence: TGCGCCAGCAGCTTGGGACGTTTGAACACTGAAGCTTTCTTT. Its protein product is CASSLGRLNTEAFF.

The CDR3 loop is CASSLNLGAYNEQFF. In nucleotides, the CDR3 is TGTGCCAGCAGCCTCAATCTGGGGGCATACAATGAGCAGTTCTTC. The genes are TRBV4-2 and TRBJ2-1; weak D call: TRBD1 (6 bases). The CDR3 runs to 15 residues. Per the germline V gene, CDR1 is LGHNA and CDR2 is YNFKEQ. Trimming pared 4 bases from V and 4 bases from J, leaving 14 bases between.

The V call is TRBV6-1, the J call TRBJ1-2; maybe TRBD1 (6 bases). V shed 6 bases and J shed 4 bases, with 12 bases lying between them. CDR1 MNHNS and CDR2 SASEGT come from the germline V gene. The CDR3 sequence is 13 residues long. In DNA form, the CDR3 reads TGTGCCAGCAGACCAGGGGTAGCCTATGGCTACACCTTC. Its translation is CASRPGVAYGYTF.

This chain joins TRBV19 and TRBJ2-7; TRBD1 aligns across 10 bases. V shed 4 bases and J 7 bases; nucleotides not matched to a gene: 4. The germline CDR1 and CDR2 sequences are LNHDA and SQIVND (reference sequence). The CDR3 is made up of 13 amino acids. The CDR3, as DNA: TGTGCCAGTAGTACCGACAGGGGGCGAGAGCAGTACTTC. Protein sequence: CASSTDRGREQYF.

The table lists this clone with a count of one. The chain employs TRBV5-1 and TRBJ2-7; 9 positions match TRBD1. After removal of 1 base from V and 3 bases from J, the junction contained 2 bases not matched to a gene. This CDR3 has 14 amino acids. Germline values: CDR1 SGHRS, CDR2 YFSETQ. CDR3 protein: CASSLRGQGYEQYF. CDR3 DNA sequence: TGCGCCAGCAGCTTGAGGGGACAGGGCTACGAGCAGTACTTC.

This clone was recorded only once. CDR3 region: CASSPFGQGDQPQHF. In nucleotides, the CDR3 is TGTGCCAGCAGTCCATTCGGACAGGGGGATCAGCCCCAGCATTTT. J is TRBJ1-5 and V is TRBV6-6; TRBD1 agrees at 10 bases. V lost 5 bases to trimming and J lost 5 bases; unmatched junction nucleotides: 6. The CDR3 runs 15 residues. The germline gives CDR1 MNHNY, CDR2 SVGAGI (reference sequence).

The J gene is TRBJ2-1, the V gene TRBV6-6; D not resolved. Germline values: CDR1 MNHNY, CDR2 SVGAGI (reference sequence). Trimming left V 4 bases short and J 5 bases short, with 9 bases between. The CDR3 sequence is 13 residues long. The chain's CDR3 is CASSWAANNEQFF. As DNA, the CDR3 is TGTGCCAGCAGTTGGGCGGCCAACAATGAGCAGTTCTTC.

The V gene is TRBV4-3, the J gene TRBJ2-7, with D unresolved. Germline CDR1 and CDR2: LGHNA and YSLEER. Trimming left V 0 bases short and J 3 bases short, with 12 bases between. The length of the CDR3 is 15 residues. CDR3: CASSQEITDIYEQYF. The CDR3, as DNA: TGCGCCAGCAGCCAAGAGATCACAGATATCTACGAGCAGTACTTC.

The rearrangement links TRBV7-2 to TRBJ1-4; D is unresolved. This CDR3 is built from 15 residues. Germline V gene lookup returns CDR1 SGHTA and CDR2 FQGNSA. Between the trimmed V and J ends, which lost 5 bases and 7 bases, there was a span of 17 bases. The CDR3 sequence is CASSQRLAPGEKLFF. Written as DNA, the CDR3 is TGTGCCAGCAGCCAAAGGTTAGCCCCGGGTGAAAAACTGTTTTTT.

The chain carries TRBV6-5 and TRBJ1-2, with a possible D match to TRBD1 (6 bases). CDR1 MNHEY and CDR2 SVGAGI come from the germline V gene. The germline V and J ends were trimmed by 3 bases and 3 bases, with 11 bases remaining between them. The CDR3 consists of 14 residues. CDR3 nucleotides: TGTGCCAGCAGTTATGGACAGACTCACTATGGCTACACCTTC. This encodes CASSYGQTHYGYTF.

This chain uses TRBV6-1 with TRBJ1-2; no clear D. CDR1 is MNHNS, CDR2 SASEGT, per germline. Trimming removed 2 bases at V and 8 bases at J, with 21 bases between. The CDR3 runs 16 residues. The CDR3 DNA follows: TGTGCCAGCAGTGAAAAGGACCGGGTCCTCAAGGAGGGCTACACCTTC. Encoded protein: CASSEKDRVLKEGYTF.

In regard to this clone: Because it lacks the conserved phenylalanine or tryptophan at the end, this CDR3 is likely a read error. The limits of the CDR3 on the DNA are not certain, so only TCRdb's listed CDR3 is given. The chain links TRBV21-1 to TRBJ2-7. TRBV21-1 is flagged as a pseudogene. Counting both end residues, the CDR3 totals 11 amino acids. The CDR3 loop is CASMLSARRRA.

This rearrangement joins TRBV5-1 to TRBJ1-1; perhaps TRBD1 as D (6 bases). Germline V CDR1 and CDR2: SGHRS, YFSETQ. The CDR3 has 13 amino acids. Trimming pared 4 bases from V and 1 base from J, leaving 8 bases between. CDR3 coding DNA: TGCGCCAGCAGCCCACAGGGGAACACTGAAGCTTTCTTT. Translation gives CASSPQGNTEAFF.

For the CDR3, the DNA is TGTGCCAGCTCACCACAGCGGGAACTCACAGATACGCAGTATTTT. As protein: CASSPQRELTDTQYF. The chain recombines TRBV18 with TRBJ2-3, with 7 bases identical to TRBD2. The CDR3 covers 15 residues. V was pared by 1 base and J by 2 bases, with 3 bases of the junction left unmatched. Looked up from germline, CDR1 is KGHSH and CDR2 is LQKENI.

J is TRBJ1-2 and V is TRBV11-1, with D hard to call. In germline, CDR1 is SGHAT, CDR2 FQDESV (reference sequence). V shed 1 base and J shed 4 bases, with 19 bases lying between them. The CDR3 totals 17 residues. The CDR3 nucleotides are TGTGCCAGCAGCTTAGAACGATCACTCTCTGCATCCTATGGCTACACCTTC. This gives the protein CASSLERSLSASYGYTF.

By share, this clone counts as medium-sized. The J gene is TRBJ1-1, the V gene TRBV29-1, with D perhaps matching TRBD1 (5 bases). V lost 8 bases, J lost 5 bases, and 15 bases lay in between. Germline-derived CDR1 and CDR2 are SQVTM and ANQGSEA. The CDR3 is made up of 12 amino acids. CDR3 protein: CSFIDSGTEAFF. Here the CDR3 DNA reads TGCAGCTTCATCGACAGTGGGACTGAAGCTTTCTTT. Variable domain in full (rest from reference TRBV29-1 and TRBJ1-1): SAVISQKPSRDICQRGTSLTIQCQVDSQVTMMFWYRQQPGQSLTLIATANQGSEATYESGFVIDKFPISRPNLTFSTLTVSNMSPEDSSIYLCSFIDSGTEAFFGQGTRLTVV.